Listed below are T cell receptor beta chains from one sample, sequenced in a study of shared clonotypes between healthy human individuals. TCRdb's copy holds only in-frame clones and misses some; the assay was immunoSEQ multiplex PCR. This table has 600,000 to 700,000 clones, around 73% appearing once. Material for sequencing was memory CD4+ T cells sorted from blood. These TCRs come from a woman in her twenties or thirties in good health. CDR3s include the opening cysteine and the closing phenylalanine or tryptophan. D genes are given only for firm matches. Only part of the rows carry a size: once, few, many, or a class if the clone is expanded.

abundance	len	v_gene	d_gene	j_gene	CDR3nt	CDR3aa
few	14	TRBV2	.	TRBJ2-7	TGTGCCAGCAGTGAGAGTGGGACTTGGGACGAGCAGTACTTC	CASSESGTWDEQYF
once	15	TRBV7-2	.	TRBJ2-7	TGTGCCAGCAGCTTCCAAGGACTGGGAGAGTACGAGCAGTACTTC	CASSFQGLGEYEQYF
once	13	TRBV7-2	.	TRBJ2-2	TGTGCCAGCAGCTCCCGACTTCCCGGGGAGCTGTTTTTT	CASSSRLPGELFF
.	16	TRBV4-2	.	TRBJ1-1	TGTGCCAGCAGCCAAGTGGCAGGTAGTGGCGTCGCTGAAGCTTTCTTT	CASSQVAGSGVAEAFF
once	14	TRBV28	.	TRBJ2-2	TGTGCCAGCAGTAAAAGTGCGAACACCGGGGAGCTGTTTTTT	CASSKSANTGELFF
.	15	TRBV4-1	TRBD2	TRBJ2-1	TGCGCCAGCAGCCAGCCGACTAGCGGGAGCTATGAGCAGTTCTTC	CASSQPTSGSYEQFF
.	16	TRBV28	.	TRBJ2-7	TGTGCCAGCAGTTTTACGCAGGGAAGGGGCCCCTACGAGCAGTACTTC	CASSFTQGRGPYEQYF
few	14	TRBV30	.	TRBJ1-3	TGTGCCTGGAGTGTACGAACCTGGGTAAACACCATATATTTT	CAWSVRTWVNTIYF
.	16	TRBV28	TRBD1	TRBJ1-1	TGTGCCAGCAGTTTAAGTCAGGGGGTAGGGAACACTGAAGCTTTCTTT	CASSLSQGVGNTEAFF
.	16	TRBV29-1	TRBD2	TRBJ2-1	TGCAGCGTTAAGGGGACTAGCGGGAACCTTTACAATGAGCAGTTCTTC	CSVKGTSGNLYNEQFF
.	13	TRBV6-1	.	TRBJ1-1	TGTGCCAGCATTAGACGGGGAAGCACTGAAGCTTTCTTT	CASIRRGSTEAFF
.	14	TRBV6-5	.	TRBJ1-5	TGTGCCAGCAGTTACGATAACACGGATCAGCCCCAGCATTTT	CASSYDNTDQPQHF
.	15	TRBV9	TRBD1	TRBJ1-6	TGTGCCAGCAGTTATACCGGGACAGCCGCTTCCGCCCTCCACTTT	CASSYTGTAASALHF
.	15	TRBV2	.	TRBJ2-1	TGTGCCAGCAGTGAAAGCAGGGGACTTTCCAATGAGCAGTTCTTC	CASSESRGLSNEQFF
.	12	TRBV5-1	.	TRBJ2-7	TGCGCCAGCAGCTTGCCGGAAGACGAGCAGTACTTC	CASSLPEDEQYF
few	16	TRBV6-1	.	TRBJ2-7	TGTGCCAGCAGTGAATCTCCAGCGGAGAGTGTGTACGAGCAGTACTTC	CASSESPAESVYEQYF
.	15	TRBV10-1	TRBD1	TRBJ1-3	TGCGCCAGCAGTGAACCCACAGGGGGCGGAAACACCATATATTTT	CASSEPTGGGNTIYF
.	14	TRBV5-4	TRBD1	TRBJ2-2	TGTGCCAGCAGCTTACAGGGGGCTGCCGGGGAGCTGTTTTTT	CASSLQGAAGELFF